The present T cell receptor beta chain was sequenced within a study of human CD8 memory T cell subsets. Findings and caveats of the study: Sequencing was confined to T cell receptor beta chains in the study.

To note about this clonotype: The target antigen is unknown.

UMI-labeled 5' RACE generated the TCR beta libraries. TCRdb reprocessed the 5' RACE reads, with one entry per CDR3 protein and no DNA. The repertoire table contains approximately 5,700 distinct CDR3 sequences. Germline assignment: CDR1 MNHNS and CDR2 SASEGT. The CDR3 totals 12 residues. This receptor was obtained from a human donor in good health. The sequenced material came from CD8+ T cells from PBMCs. V is TRBV6-1 and J is TRBJ1-2. The CDR3 protein is CAAGGEGYGYTF.